This TCR beta chain was sequenced in a study of cytomegalovirus exposure and HLA in healthy donors. It was with 60 Vbeta and 13 Jbeta primers that the PCR ran. Libraries were prepared by immunoSEQ multiplex PCR; TCRdb keeps only in-frame clonotypes and omits some of them. The sample records approximately 180,000 clones, roughly 87% being singletons. With respect to this clone: Its antigen is unidentified.

Overall study findings and caveats: The presence/absence work took it that sequencing depth was about the same across donors.

Germline V gene sequence: CDR1 SEHNR, CDR2 FQNEAQ (reference sequence). CDR3 length: 14 amino acids. Trimming took 3 bases from V and 1 from J; bases not matched to a gene: 3. Sample: PBMCs. The chain recombines TRBV7-9 with TRBJ2-7; 7 bases match TRBD2. The clonotype comes from a girl under three years old in good health and CMV-seronegative. The CDR3 DNA reads TGTGCCAGCAGCTTGACTAGCTCTTCCTACGAGCAGTACTTC. It is translated as CASSLTSSSYEQYF.